This is a list of T cell receptor beta chains from one sample in a study of blood T cells in healthy people across ages. Via MiXCR, TCRdb re-called the 5' RACE reads, giving one row per CDR3 protein. This table has more than 1 million distinct CDR3 sequences, 35% to 50% appearing once. The material sequenced was blood. The receptors shown here come from a woman between 55 and 75 years old in good health. The CDR3 runs from the conserved cysteine through the conserved F or W. The order of the fields is clone size, V gene, J gene, D gene, CDR3 protein, CDR3 DNA. D genes are given only for firm matches. Not all rows give a size; the values are once, few, many and, for expanded clones, a class.

.	TRBV4-2	TRBJ2-3	.	CASSGSDTDTQYF	TGTGCCAGCAGCGGGTCGGACACAGATACGCAGTATTTT
many	TRBV12-3/TRBV12-4	TRBJ2-1	TRBD1	CASSFTGGASNEQFF	TGTGCCAGCAGTTTCACAGGGGGCGCATCCAATGAGCAGTTCTTC
few	TRBV7-2	TRBJ2-1	.	CASSFFCAGFNEQFF	TGTGCCAGCAGCTTCTTCTGCGCGGGATTCAATGAGCAGTTCTTC
few	TRBV7-9	TRBJ2-5	.	CASNRVLPGETQYF	TGTGCCAGCAACCGGGTCCTCCCTGGGGAGACCCAGTACTTC
few	TRBV6-5	TRBJ2-3	.	CASSYSQPNPDTQYF	TGTGCCAGCAGTTACTCGCAACCCAACCCAGATACGCAGTATTTT
few	TRBV7-9	TRBJ2-3	.	CASIDQDLSGDTQYF	TGTGCCAGCATCGACCAGGACCTCTCAGGAGATACGCAGTATTTT
.	TRBV28	TRBJ2-7	TRBD2	CASRRGLAGPPYEQYF	TGTGCCAGCAGAAGGGGACTAGCGGGACCCCCCTACGAGCAGTACTTC
few	TRBV15	TRBJ2-3	.	CATSREGNRRTDTQYF	TGTGCCACCAGCAGAGAGGGGAATCGACGCACAGATACGCAGTATTTT
few	TRBV7-8	TRBJ2-7	TRBD2	CASSLNGRADEQYF	TGTGCCAGCAGCTTAAACGGGAGGGCCGACGAGCAGTACTTC
.	TRBV28	TRBJ2-1	TRBD2	CASSAGTSGRVTEQFF	TGTGCCAGCAGTGCCGGGACTAGCGGGAGGGTCACTGAGCAGTTCTTC
few	TRBV11-2	TRBJ2-1	TRBD2	CASSLWSSGSSDEQFF	TGTGCCAGCAGCTTATGGTCTAGCGGGAGCAGCGATGAGCAGTTCTTC
once	TRBV21-1	TRBJ2-3	.	CVSSRQLAGGQDTQYF	TGTGTCAGCAGCCGCCAACTAGCGGGAGGGCAAGATACGCAGTATTTT
.	TRBV20-1	TRBJ2-1	.	CSAIDTTYNEQFF	TGCAGTGCTATAGACACTACCTACAATGAGCAGTTCTTC
.	TRBV5-1	TRBJ2-7	.	CASSVDTQPTNEQYF	TGCGCCAGCAGCGTGGACACCCAACCCACCAATGAGCAGTACTTC
.	TRBV2	TRBJ2-1	.	CASSEEGFDEQFF	TGTGCCAGCAGTGAAGAGGGTTTTGACGAGCAGTTCTTC
.	TRBV30	TRBJ1-1	.	CAWSAVNTEAFF	TGTGCCTGGAGTGCAGTGAACACTGAAGCTTTCTTT
.	TRBV7-9	TRBJ2-3	.	CASSLGEMSTDTQYF	TGTGCCAGCAGCTTAGGGGAAATGTCCACAGATACGCAGTATTTT
once	TRBV20-1	TRBJ2-2	.	CSAKGHRITGELFF	TGCAGTGCTAAGGGACATCGGATAACCGGGGAGCTGTTTTTT
.	TRBV4-2	TRBJ1-2	.	CASSQVGGAIYGYTF	TGTGCCAGCAGCCAAGTCGGAGGGGCAATCTATGGCTACACCTTC
.	TRBV5-1	TRBJ2-1	.	CASTAGNRDNEQFF	TGCGCCAGCACGGCGGGGAACAGGGACAATGAGCAGTTCTTC
.	TRBV29-1	TRBJ1-1	.	CSVEEGETEKAFF	TGCAGCGTTGAAGAAGGTGAGACGGAGAAAGCTTTCTTT
.	TRBV10-3	TRBJ2-7	.	CAISGGNPLYEQYF	TGTGCCATCAGTGGAGGGAATCCTCTTTACGAGCAGTACTTC
few	TRBV6-1	TRBJ2-3	.	CASSEADGVFVDTQYF	TGTGCCAGCAGTGAAGCGGACGGGGTTTTTGTAGATACGCAGTATTTT
.	TRBV12-3/TRBV12-4	TRBJ2-7	.	CASTFLPGRTFSSYEQYF	TGTGCCAGCACCTTTCTCCCTGGACGGACTTTCAGCTCCTACGAGCAGTACTTC
.	TRBV20-1	TRBJ1-6	.	CSADTGTGSPLHF	TGCAGTGCAGACACAGGAACTGGTTCACCCCTCCACTTT
.	TRBV7-6	TRBJ2-4	.	CASSLGDKNIQYF	TGTGCCAGCAGCCTCGGCGATAAAAACATTCAGTACTTC
.	TRBV7-2	TRBJ2-7	TRBD2	CASGLDIWREAESEQYF	TGTGCCAGCGGCTTAGACATCTGGCGGGAGGCAGAAAGCGAGCAGTACTTC
.	TRBV11-2	TRBJ2-7	TRBD1	CASSLDPGQVYEQYF	TGTGCCAGCAGCTTAGATCCGGGACAGGTCTACGAGCAGTACTTC
.	TRBV7-3	TRBJ2-3	TRBD2	CASSLDGGGTDTQYF	TGTGCCAGCAGCTTAGACGGGGGGGGCACAGATACGCAGTATTTT
few	TRBV6-2/TRBV6-3	TRBJ1-2	.	CASSYMVGTGYTF	TGTGCCAGCAGTTACATGGTCGGGACAGGCTACACCTTC
.	TRBV11-2	TRBJ1-2	TRBD1	CAGSLVGQGDYGYTF	TGTGCCGGCAGCTTAGTTGGCCAGGGGGACTATGGCTACACCTTC
.	TRBV4-2	TRBJ2-3	TRBD2	CASSQGTSGGQGTQYF	TGTGCCAGCAGCCAAGGGACTAGCGGAGGGCAGGGGACGCAGTATTTT
.	TRBV18	TRBJ2-1	TRBD2	CASSRPSGRENNEQFF	TGTGCCAGCTCCCGCCCGAGCGGGAGGGAAAACAATGAGCAGTTCTTC
.	TRBV20-1	TRBJ2-1	.	CSASRRLNEQFF	TGCAGTGCTTCTCGACGGCTAAATGAGCAGTTCTTC
.	TRBV6-2/TRBV6-3	TRBJ1-2	TRBD1	CASSNPGTGVGYTF	TGTGCCAGCAGTAACCCCGGGACAGGGGTCGGCTACACCTTC
.	TRBV20-1	TRBJ1-5	TRBD1	CSARQGQGRNQPQHF	TGCAGTGCTAGACAGGGACAGGGGCGCAATCAGCCCCAGCATTTT
once	TRBV14	TRBJ1-1	.	CASSQETGIYTEAFF	TGTGCCAGTAGCCAAGAAACCGGGATCTACACTGAAGCTTTCTTT
.	TRBV28	TRBJ1-2	.	CASSLTVGFYGYTF	TGTGCCAGCAGTTTAACTGTTGGTTTCTATGGCTACACCTTC
.	TRBV7-9	TRBJ2-3	TRBD2	CASNRGQFSGRHPDTQYF	TGTGCCAGCAACCGGGGTCAATTTAGCGGGAGGCACCCAGATACGCAGTATTTT
.	TRBV20-1	TRBJ2-3	.	CSARPLQVTQYF	TGCAGTGCCAGACCTCTCCAGGTTACGCAGTATTTT
.	TRBV20-1	TRBJ1-2	.	CSARGLLGHRNYGYTF	TGCAGTGCTAGAGGTTTATTGGGACACCGGAACTATGGCTACACCTTC
few	TRBV12-3/TRBV12-4	TRBJ1-2	.	CASTPGGGYGYTF	TGTGCCAGCACCCCCGGGGGTGGGTATGGCTACACCTTC
.	TRBV21-1	TRBJ1-4	.	CAVQGGPNEKLFF	TGTGCCGTTCAGGGTGGCCCTAATGAAAAACTGTTTTTT
few	TRBV11-2	TRBJ2-7	.	CASSLKLGGEQYF	TGTGCCAGCAGCTTAAAGCTCGGGGGCGAGCAGTACTTC
few	TRBV4-1	TRBJ2-7	.	CASSQTRVLSYEQYF	TGCGCCAGCAGCCAAACCAGGGTCCTGTCCTACGAGCAGTACTTC
.	TRBV5-1	TRBJ2-7	TRBD2	CASSLGGSGSANLYEQYF	TGCGCCAGCAGCTTGGGGGGTAGCGGGAGCGCGAACCTCTACGAGCAGTACTTC
.	TRBV20-1	TRBJ2-1	.	CSATEEERRGNEQFF	TGCAGTGCTACCGAGGAAGAAAGGCGAGGGAATGAGCAGTTCTTC
.	TRBV6-5	TRBJ2-2	TRBD2	CASTPREGGELFF	TGTGCCAGCACCCCACGGGAGGGCGGGGAGCTGTTTTTT
few	TRBV4-1	TRBJ2-1	TRBD2	CASSQVGRGSYNEQFF	TGCGCCAGCAGCCAAGTGGGGCGCGGGAGCTACAATGAGCAGTTCTTC
.	TRBV27	TRBJ2-7	TRBD1	CASSSARDRSSYNEQYF	TGTGCCAGCAGTTCAGCCCGGGACAGAAGCTCCTACAATGAGCAGTACTTC
few	TRBV15	TRBJ1-2	TRBD1	CATSREDRVYGYTF	TGTGCCACCAGCAGAGAGGACAGGGTCTATGGCTACACCTTC
.	TRBV27	TRBJ2-5	.	CASSRDEFNQETQYF	TGTGCCAGCAGCCGAGACGAGTTCAACCAAGAGACCCAGTACTTC
.	TRBV20-1	TRBJ2-3	.	CSASYRDTQYF	TGCAGTGCTAGCTACCGAGATACGCAGTATTTT
few	TRBV7-2	TRBJ2-1	.	CASSFVFRGQDEQFF	TGTGCCAGCAGCTTTGTTTTTAGGGGCCAGGATGAGCAGTTCTTC